This TCR beta chain was observed in a study of OX40 agonist ivuxolimab in advanced cancers. For the study at large: Each dose-escalation patient presented with hepatocellular carcinoma, melanoma, renal cell or head and neck cancer. Overall study results and limits: Several nonresponders also turned out to have low normalized T-cell clonal expansion. Which antigen the expanded peripheral T cells recognized is unknown.

The V end lost 0 bases, the J end lost 0 bases, and 6 bases lay between the germline ends. This CDR3 is 14 amino acids long. Germline CDR1 and CDR2: SGHNT and YYREEE (reference sequence). On this clone: Its antigen is still unknown.

Using immunoSEQ multiplex PCR, the repertoire was profiled, and TCRdb retains in-frame clones only, with some absent. In the table there are some 100,000 clones, 91% of which are singletons. This rearrangement joins TRBV5-4 to TRBJ1-2, with a tentative D call TRBD1 (5 bases). The material was CD4+ or CD8+ T cells sorted from blood, obtained in a trial of the OX40 agonist ivuxolimab. The sequence derives from an adult with an advanced solid tumor such as melanoma, head and neck, liver or kidney cancer. The CDR3 DNA follows: TGTGCCAGCAGCTTGGGAGGGGCTAACTATGGCTACACCTTC. As protein: CASSLGGANYGYTF.